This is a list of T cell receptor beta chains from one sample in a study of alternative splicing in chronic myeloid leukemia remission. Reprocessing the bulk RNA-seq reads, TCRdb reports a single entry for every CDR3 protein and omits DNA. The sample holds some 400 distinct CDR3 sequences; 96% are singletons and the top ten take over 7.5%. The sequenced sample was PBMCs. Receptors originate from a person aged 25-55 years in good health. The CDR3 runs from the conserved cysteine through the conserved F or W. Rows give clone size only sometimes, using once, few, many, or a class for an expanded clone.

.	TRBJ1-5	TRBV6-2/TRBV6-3	CASSYSGSNQPQHF
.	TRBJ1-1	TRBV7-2	CASSLDGQGAANTEAFF
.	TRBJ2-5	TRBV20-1	CSARAVAGGPRSQETQYF
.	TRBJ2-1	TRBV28	CASSSPGTGYNEQFF
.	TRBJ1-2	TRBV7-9	CASSLTDTGNYGYTF
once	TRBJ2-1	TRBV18	CASSPRLAGTDNEQFF
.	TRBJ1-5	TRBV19	CASSIVSFWDRKYSNQPQHF
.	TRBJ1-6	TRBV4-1	CASSHSAAEYNNSPLHF
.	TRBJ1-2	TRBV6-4	CASSDSPEGVGYTF
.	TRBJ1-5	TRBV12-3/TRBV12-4	CASSWTYNQPQHF
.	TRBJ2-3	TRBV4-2	CASSQGSGSRADTQYF
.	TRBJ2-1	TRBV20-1	CSAGLAGSLGYNEQFF
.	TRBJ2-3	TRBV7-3	CASSLSLAGTFTDTQYF
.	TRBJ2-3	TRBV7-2	CASSPGTPQYF
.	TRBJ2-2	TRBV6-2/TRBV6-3	CASTRQDTGELFF
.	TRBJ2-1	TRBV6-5	CASMQGIGSYNEQFF
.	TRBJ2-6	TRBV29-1	CSVERVHISGANVLTF
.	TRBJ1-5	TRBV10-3	CAISEYDAQPQHF
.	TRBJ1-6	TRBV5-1	CASSLDVDNSPLHF
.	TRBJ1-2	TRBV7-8	CASSLRGGGEVGYTF
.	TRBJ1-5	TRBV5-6	CASSIWGRTANQPQHF